This is a list of T cell receptor beta chains from one sample in a study of cytomegalovirus exposure and HLA in healthy donors. Sequencing used immunoSEQ multiplex PCR; TCRdb keeps in-frame clones, though not all of them. Among 150,000 to 200,000 clones, more than 65% were seen once, and the ten largest hold about 1.5%. The sample comprised PBMCs. Receptor source: a man in his fifties in good health and CMV-seropositive. Both conserved end residues are trimmed from each CDR3.

cdr3_length: 11
v_call: TRBV28
cdr3_aa: ASWGTAHNEQF

cdr3_length: 14
v_call: TRBV5-1
cdr3_aa: ASSLVDGVDNQPQH

cdr3_length: 13
v_call: TRBV29-1
cdr3_aa: SVAGAGGTNTEAF

cdr3_length: 12
v_call: TRBV4-2
cdr3_aa: ASSYSTGNTEAF

cdr3_length: 12
v_call: TRBV2
cdr3_aa: ASRRGGAEETQY

cdr3_length: 14
v_call: TRBV9
cdr3_aa: ASSAQGGAGANVLT

cdr3_length: 12
v_call: TRBV18
cdr3_aa: ASSPMELNYGYT

cdr3_length: 14
v_call: TRBV6-6
cdr3_aa: ASNSLGGPNTGELF

cdr3_length: 9
v_call: TRBV30
cdr3_aa: AWSASGSSY

cdr3_length: 14
v_call: TRBV6-5
cdr3_aa: ASSYSAGGGSYGYT

cdr3_length: 13
v_call: TRBV5-1
cdr3_aa: ASSLDFPRADTQY

cdr3_length: 12
v_call: TRBV5-4
cdr3_aa: ASSLRGSNEKLF

cdr3_length: 13
v_call: TRBV6-1
cdr3_aa: ASTGGGGANNEQF

cdr3_length: 14
v_call: TRBV5-1
cdr3_aa: ASSWAGTSGYNEQF

cdr3_length: 19
v_call: TRBV5-1
cdr3_aa: ASSSGTGTVLAWSGANVLT

cdr3_length: 11
v_call: TRBV19
cdr3_aa: ASSNYHTDTQY

cdr3_length: 14
v_call: TRBV15
cdr3_aa: ATSISGTSGYNEQF

cdr3_length: 13
v_call: TRBV19
cdr3_aa: ASSIQTGTRYEQY

cdr3_length: 11
v_call: TRBV7-3
cdr3_aa: ASSFAVNTEAF

cdr3_length: 12
v_call: TRBV28
cdr3_aa: ASNGAGGLSEQY

cdr3_length: 11
v_call: TRBV11-1
cdr3_aa: ASSLGTSGNQF

cdr3_length: 11
v_call: TRBV7-9
cdr3_aa: ASSLGANYGYT

cdr3_length: 14
v_call: TRBV18
cdr3_aa: ASSPPKQGVTYEQY

cdr3_length: 13
v_call: TRBV28
cdr3_aa: ASGKGSEGEETQY

cdr3_length: 11
v_call: TRBV5-1
cdr3_aa: ASSPGIAETQY

cdr3_length: 19
v_call: TRBV21-1
cdr3_aa: ASSKALPSGSVGGPTDTQY

cdr3_length: 12
v_call: TRBV25-1
cdr3_aa: ASSVPGGHNEQF

cdr3_length: 13
v_call: TRBV5-1
cdr3_aa: ASSPSRATNEKLF

cdr3_length: 15
v_call: TRBV11-2
cdr3_aa: ASRGLRTSGVGETQY

cdr3_length: 14
v_call: TRBV6-6
cdr3_aa: ASSYSSGGRTYEQY

cdr3_length: 17
v_call: TRBV11-3
cdr3_aa: ASSLAVGGSGDPRETQY

cdr3_length: 11
v_call: TRBV7-2
cdr3_aa: ASSSQPNTEAF

cdr3_length: 13
v_call: TRBV6-6
cdr3_aa: ASSYRTGENEKLF

cdr3_length: 12
v_call: TRBV19
cdr3_aa: ASRLTGTDYGYT

cdr3_length: 13
v_call: TRBV28
cdr3_aa: ASRSAGTTPEKLF

cdr3_length: 13
v_call: TRBV10-1
cdr3_aa: ASSESRIATDTQY

cdr3_length: 11
v_call: TRBV5-1
cdr3_aa: ASRRAVAGELF

cdr3_length: 12
v_call: TRBV6-5
cdr3_aa: ASRGGPLDDEQY

cdr3_length: 13
v_call: TRBV28
cdr3_aa: ASSPPGALNTEAF

cdr3_length: 11
v_call: TRBV18
cdr3_aa: ASSPPTREEQY

cdr3_length: 13
v_call: TRBV27
cdr3_aa: ASSLSGQFYYGYT

cdr3_length: 10
v_call: TRBV27
cdr3_aa: ASSTGNYGYT

cdr3_length: 14
v_call: TRBV7-2
cdr3_aa: ASSWGGGGWFSSYT

cdr3_length: 14
v_call: TRBV4-1
cdr3_aa: ASSQDPAGRQETQY

cdr3_length: 11
v_call: TRBV7-2
cdr3_aa: ASSLPPDDEQF

cdr3_length: 13
v_call: TRBV5-5
cdr3_aa: ASSTSTGGTDTQY

cdr3_length: 12
v_call: TRBV15
cdr3_aa: ATSTGQTTDEQY

cdr3_length: 13
v_call: TRBV6-6
cdr3_aa: ASSYKDGGSEKLF

cdr3_length: 15
v_call: TRBV5-6
cdr3_aa: ASTTGLIAGGRETQY

cdr3_length: 11
v_call: TRBV6-1
cdr3_aa: AGGGQAYYEQY